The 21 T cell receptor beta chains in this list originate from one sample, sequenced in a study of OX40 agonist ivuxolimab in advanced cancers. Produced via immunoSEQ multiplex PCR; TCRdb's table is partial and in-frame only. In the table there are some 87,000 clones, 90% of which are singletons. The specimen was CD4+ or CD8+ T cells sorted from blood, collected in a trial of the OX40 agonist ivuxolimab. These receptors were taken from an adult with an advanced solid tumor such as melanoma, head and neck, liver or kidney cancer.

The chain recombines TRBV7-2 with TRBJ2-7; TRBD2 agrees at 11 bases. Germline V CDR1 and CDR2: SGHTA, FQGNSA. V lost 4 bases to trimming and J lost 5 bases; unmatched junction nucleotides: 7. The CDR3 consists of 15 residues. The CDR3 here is CASSSLAGGPDEQYF. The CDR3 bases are TGTGCCAGCAGCTCCTTAGCGGGAGGGCCGGACGAGCAGTACTTC.

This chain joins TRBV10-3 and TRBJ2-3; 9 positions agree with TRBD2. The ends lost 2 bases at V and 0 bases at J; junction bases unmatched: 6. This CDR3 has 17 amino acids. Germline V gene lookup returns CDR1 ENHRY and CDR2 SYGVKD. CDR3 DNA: TGTGCCATCAGTGAGCCGACAACTAGCGGGAGCACAGATACGCAGTATTTT. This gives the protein CAISEPTTSGSTDTQYF.

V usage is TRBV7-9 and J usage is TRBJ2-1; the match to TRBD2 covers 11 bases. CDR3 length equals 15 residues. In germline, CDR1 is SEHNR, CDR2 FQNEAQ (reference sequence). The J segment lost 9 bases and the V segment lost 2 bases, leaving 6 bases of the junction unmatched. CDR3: CASSLSLAGVIEQFF. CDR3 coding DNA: TGTGCCAGCAGCTTATCACTAGCGGGAGTAATTGAGCAGTTCTTC.

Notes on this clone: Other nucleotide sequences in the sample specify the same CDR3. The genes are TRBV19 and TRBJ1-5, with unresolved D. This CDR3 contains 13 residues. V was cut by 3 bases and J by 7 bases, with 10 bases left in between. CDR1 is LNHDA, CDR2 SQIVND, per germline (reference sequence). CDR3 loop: CASSMSGRQPQHF. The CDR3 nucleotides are TGTGCCAGTAGTATGAGTGGCCGGCAGCCCCAGCATTTT. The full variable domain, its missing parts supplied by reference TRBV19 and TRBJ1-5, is DGGITQSPKYLFRKEGQNVTLSCEQNLNHDAMYWYRQDPGQGLRLIYYSQIVNDFQKGDIAEGYSVSREKKESFPLTVTSAQKNPTAFYLCASSMSGRQPQHFGDGTRLSIL.

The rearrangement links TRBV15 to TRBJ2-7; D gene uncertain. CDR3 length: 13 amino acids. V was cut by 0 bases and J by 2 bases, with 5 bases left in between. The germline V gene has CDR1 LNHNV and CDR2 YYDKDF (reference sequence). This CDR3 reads CATSRDRTYEQYF. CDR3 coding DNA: TGTGCCACCAGCAGAGATCGGACCTACGAGCAGTACTTC.

CDR3 sequence reads: CASRDRTQDTQYF. As DNA, the CDR3 is TGTGCCAGCCGGGACAGAACACAAGATACGCAGTATTTT. J is TRBJ2-3 and V is TRBV27, with 7 bases that match TRBD1. The germline CDR1 and CDR2 sequences are MNHEY and SMNVEV (reference sequence). J lost 5 bases, V lost 8 bases, and 7 bases had no gene match. The CDR3 runs to 13 residues.

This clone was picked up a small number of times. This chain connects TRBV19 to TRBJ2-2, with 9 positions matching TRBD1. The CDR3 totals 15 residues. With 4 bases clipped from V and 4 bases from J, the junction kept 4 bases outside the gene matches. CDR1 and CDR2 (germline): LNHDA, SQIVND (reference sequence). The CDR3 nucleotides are TGTGCCAGTAGTAGGGGACAGGGAGGCACCGGGGAGCTGTTTTTT. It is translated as CASSRGQGGTGELFF.

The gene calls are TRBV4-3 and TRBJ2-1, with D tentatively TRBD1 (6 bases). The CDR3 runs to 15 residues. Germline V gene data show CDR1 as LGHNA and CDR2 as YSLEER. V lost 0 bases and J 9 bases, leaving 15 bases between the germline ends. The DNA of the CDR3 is TGCGCCAGCAGCCAAGAGGGGGCTAGTGGGGTTGAGCAGTTCTTC. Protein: CASSQEGASGVEQFF.

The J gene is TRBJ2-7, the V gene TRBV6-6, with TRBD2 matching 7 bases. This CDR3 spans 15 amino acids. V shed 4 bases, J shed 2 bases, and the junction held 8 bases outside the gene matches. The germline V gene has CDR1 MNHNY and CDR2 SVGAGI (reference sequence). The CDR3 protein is CASSLGKRDAYEQYF. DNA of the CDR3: TGTGCCAGCAGTTTGGGGAAGCGGGACGCCTACGAGCAGTACTTC.

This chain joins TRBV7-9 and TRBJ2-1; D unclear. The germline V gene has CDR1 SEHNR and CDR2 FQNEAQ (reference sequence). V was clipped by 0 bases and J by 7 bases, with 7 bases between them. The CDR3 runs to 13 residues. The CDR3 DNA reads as TGTGCCAGCAGCTTAGCCGCCCTTAATGAGCAGTTCTTC. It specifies CASSLAALNEQFF.

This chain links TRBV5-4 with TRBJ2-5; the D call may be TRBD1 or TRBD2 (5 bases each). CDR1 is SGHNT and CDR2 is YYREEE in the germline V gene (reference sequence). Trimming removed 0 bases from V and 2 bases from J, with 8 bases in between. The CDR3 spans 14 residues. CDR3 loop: CASSLVGTQETQYF. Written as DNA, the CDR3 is TGTGCCAGCAGCTTGGTGGGGACGCAAGAGACCCAGTACTTC.

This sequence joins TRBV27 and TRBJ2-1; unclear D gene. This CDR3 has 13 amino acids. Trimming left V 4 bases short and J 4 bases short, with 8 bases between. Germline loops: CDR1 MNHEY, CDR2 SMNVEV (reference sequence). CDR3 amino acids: CASSYGPYNEQFF. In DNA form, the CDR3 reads TGTGCCAGCAGTTATGGCCCTTACAATGAGCAGTTCTTC.

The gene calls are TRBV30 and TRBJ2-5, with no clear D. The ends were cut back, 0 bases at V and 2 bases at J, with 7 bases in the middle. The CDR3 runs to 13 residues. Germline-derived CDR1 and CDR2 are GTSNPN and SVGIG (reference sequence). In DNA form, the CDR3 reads TGTGCCTGGAGTGTAGGCTTGCAAGAGACCCAGTACTTC. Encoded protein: CAWSVGLQETQYF.

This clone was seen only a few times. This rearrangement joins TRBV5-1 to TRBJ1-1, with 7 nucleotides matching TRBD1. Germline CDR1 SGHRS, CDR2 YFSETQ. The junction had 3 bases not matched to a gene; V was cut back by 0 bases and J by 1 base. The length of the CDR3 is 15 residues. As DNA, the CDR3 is TGCGCCAGCAGCTTGGAGGGACAGCGGAACACTGAAGCTTTCTTT. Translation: CASSLEGQRNTEAFF.

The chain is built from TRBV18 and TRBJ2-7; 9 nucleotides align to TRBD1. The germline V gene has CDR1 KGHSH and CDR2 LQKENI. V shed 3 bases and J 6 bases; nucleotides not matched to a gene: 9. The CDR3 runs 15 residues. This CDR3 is CASSPNPGQGSEQYF. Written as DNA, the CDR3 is TGTGCCAGCTCACCTAATCCGGGACAGGGAAGCGAGCAGTACTTC.

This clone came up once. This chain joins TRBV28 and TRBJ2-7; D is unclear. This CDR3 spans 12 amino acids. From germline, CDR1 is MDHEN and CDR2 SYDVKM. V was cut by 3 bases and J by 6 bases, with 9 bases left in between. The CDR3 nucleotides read TGTGCCAGCAGTTTGGATCTCCCCGAGCAGTACTTC. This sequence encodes CASSLDLPEQYF.

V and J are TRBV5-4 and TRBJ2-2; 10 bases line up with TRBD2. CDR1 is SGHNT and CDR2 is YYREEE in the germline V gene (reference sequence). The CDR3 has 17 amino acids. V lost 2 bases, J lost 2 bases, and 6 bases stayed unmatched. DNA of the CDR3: TGTGCCAGCAGCTTTAGGAGCGGGAGGGCTAACACCGGGGAGCTGTTTTTT. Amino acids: CASSFRSGRANTGELFF.

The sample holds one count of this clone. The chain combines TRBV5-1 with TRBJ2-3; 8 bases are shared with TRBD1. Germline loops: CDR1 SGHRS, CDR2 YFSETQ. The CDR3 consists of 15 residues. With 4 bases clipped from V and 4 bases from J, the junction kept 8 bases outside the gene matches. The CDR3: CASSRRQGSPDTQYF. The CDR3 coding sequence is TGCGCCAGCAGCCGTAGACAGGGGTCACCAGATACGCAGTATTTT.

The CDR3 region is CASSSEGGLAEAFF. CDR3 sequence (DNA): TGTGCCAGCAGCTCCGAAGGGGGCTTGGCTGAAGCTTTCTTT. The chain has TRBV11-3 and TRBJ1-1; 7 nucleotides align to TRBD1. This CDR3 has 14 amino acids. In germline, CDR1 is SGHNT, CDR2 YENEEA. The V and J ends lost 4 bases and 6 bases, in that order; junction bases with no gene match: 8.

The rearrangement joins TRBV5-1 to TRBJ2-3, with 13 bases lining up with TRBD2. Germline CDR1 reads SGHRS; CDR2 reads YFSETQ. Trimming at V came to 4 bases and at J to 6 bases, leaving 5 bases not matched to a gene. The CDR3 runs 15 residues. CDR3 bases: TGCGCCAGCAGCCCGACTAGCGGGAGGCCCGATACGCAGTATTTT. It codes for CASSPTSGRPDTQYF.

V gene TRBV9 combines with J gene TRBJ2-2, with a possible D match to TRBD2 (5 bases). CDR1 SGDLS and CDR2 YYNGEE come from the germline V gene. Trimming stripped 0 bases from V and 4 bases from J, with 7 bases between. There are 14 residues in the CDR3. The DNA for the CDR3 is TGTGCCAGCAGCGTAGGGCGGGCCACCGGGGAGCTGTTTTTT. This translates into CASSVGRATGELFF.